In its sample, the clone carrying this T cell receptor beta chain was seen once. Its antigen remains unknown. The data were taken from a study of T cell responses to AZD1222 COVID-19 vaccine. The protocol was immunoSEQ multiplex PCR, while the TCRdb copy is restricted to in-frame clones and leaves out a portion. The sample records under 150,000 clones, approximately 85% being singletons. The germline CDR1 and CDR2 sequences are SNHLY and FYNNEI. The CDR3 runs to 15 residues. J lost 6 bases, V lost 4 bases, and 6 bases had no gene match. Points from the study as a whole: Baseline antibody screening turned up just a handful of seropositive AZD1222 recipients.

The chain has TRBV2 and TRBJ2-1, with TRBD2 identical over 10 bases. This receptor was identified in an adult in good health. The sample here was peripheral blood, taken on day 0 of MenACWY control vaccination. This CDR3 reads CASSVTGTSVNEQFF. The CDR3 coding sequence is TGTGCCAGCAGTGTTACCGGGACTAGCGTCAATGAGCAGTTCTTC.